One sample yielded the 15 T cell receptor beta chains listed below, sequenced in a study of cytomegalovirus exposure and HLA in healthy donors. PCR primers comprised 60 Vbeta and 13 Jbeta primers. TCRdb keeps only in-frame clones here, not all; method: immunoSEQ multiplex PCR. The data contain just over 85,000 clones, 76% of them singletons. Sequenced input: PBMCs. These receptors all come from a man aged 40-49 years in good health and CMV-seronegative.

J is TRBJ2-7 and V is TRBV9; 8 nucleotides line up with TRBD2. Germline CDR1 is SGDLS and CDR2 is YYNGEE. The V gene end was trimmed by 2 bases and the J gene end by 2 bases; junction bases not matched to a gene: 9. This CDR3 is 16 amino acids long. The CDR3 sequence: CASSVSGTSLTYEQYF. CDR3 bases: TGTGCCAGCAGCGTCAGCGGGACTAGTCTTACCTACGAGCAGTACTTC.

Written as DNA, the CDR3 is TGTGCCAGCAGCGGTCCGCGGGGGCAGTACTTC. Translated: CASSGPRGQYF. V gene TRBV11-2 combines with J gene TRBJ2-7; tentative D call: TRBD2 (6 bases). The CDR3 length is 11 residues. Germline V gene data show CDR1 as SGHAT and CDR2 as FQNNGV. With 5 bases removed from V and 9 bases from J, the gap between germline ends came to 11 bases.

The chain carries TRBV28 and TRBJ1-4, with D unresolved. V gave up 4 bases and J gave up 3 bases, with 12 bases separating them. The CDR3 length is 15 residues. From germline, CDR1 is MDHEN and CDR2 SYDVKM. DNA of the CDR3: TGTGCCAGCAGTTCATCAGGTCAGCCTAATGAAAAACTGTTTTTT. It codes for CASSSSGQPNEKLFF.

This CDR3 reads CASSLGQTGDQETQYF. CDR3 bases: TGTGCCAGCAGCTTAGGCCAGACAGGCGACCAAGAGACCCAGTACTTC. The chain employs TRBV7-8 and TRBJ2-5, with a tentative D call TRBD1 (6 bases). The CDR3 loop spans 16 amino acids. Germline CDR1 is SGHVS and CDR2 is FQNEAQ. The ends were cut back, 1 base at V and 0 bases at J, with 12 bases in the middle.

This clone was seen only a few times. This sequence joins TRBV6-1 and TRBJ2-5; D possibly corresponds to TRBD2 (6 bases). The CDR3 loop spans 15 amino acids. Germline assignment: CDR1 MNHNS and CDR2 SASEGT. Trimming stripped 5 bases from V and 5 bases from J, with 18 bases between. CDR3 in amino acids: CASSSAGRGWETQYF. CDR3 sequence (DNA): TGTGCCAGCAGTTCCGCGGGGCGGGGATGGGAGACCCAGTACTTC.

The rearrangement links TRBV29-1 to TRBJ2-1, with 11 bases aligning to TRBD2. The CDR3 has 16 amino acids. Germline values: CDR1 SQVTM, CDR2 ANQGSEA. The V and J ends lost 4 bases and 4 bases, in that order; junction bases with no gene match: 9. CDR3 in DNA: TGCAGCGTTGTTACTAGCGGGGGATGGAGATACAATGAGCAGTTCTTC. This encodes CSVVTSGGWRYNEQFF.

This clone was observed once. CDR3 region: CASSAPTGHYYEQYF. CDR3 DNA: TGTGCCAGCAGCGCCCCCACGGGACACTATTACGAGCAGTACTTC. This chain uses TRBV5-4 with TRBJ2-7, with a weak D call TRBD1 (6 bases). The V gene's germline CDR1 is SGHNT and CDR2 YYREEE (reference sequence). This CDR3 has 15 residues. V shed 4 bases and J shed 4 bases, with 18 bases lying between them.

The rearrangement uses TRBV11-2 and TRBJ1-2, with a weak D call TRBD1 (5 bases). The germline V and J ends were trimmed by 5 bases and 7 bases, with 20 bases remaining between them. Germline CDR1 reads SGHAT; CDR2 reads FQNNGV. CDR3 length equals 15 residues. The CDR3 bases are TGTGCCAGCAGCGACCAGTTGGGGGGAAGAGGTGGCTACACCTTC. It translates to CASSDQLGGRGGYTF. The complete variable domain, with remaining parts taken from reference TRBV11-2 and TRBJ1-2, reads EAGVAQSPRYKIIEKRQSVAFWCNPISGHATLYWYQQILGQGPKLLIQFQNNGVVDDSQLPKDRFSAERLKGVDSTLKIQPAKLEDSAVYLCASSDQLGGRGGYTFGSGTRLTVV.

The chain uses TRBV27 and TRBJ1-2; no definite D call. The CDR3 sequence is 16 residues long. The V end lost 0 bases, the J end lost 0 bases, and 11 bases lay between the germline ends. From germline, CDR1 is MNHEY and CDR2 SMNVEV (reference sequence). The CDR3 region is CASSLSADLANYGYTF. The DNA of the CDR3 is TGTGCCAGCAGTTTATCTGCTGACCTAGCTAACTATGGCTACACCTTC.

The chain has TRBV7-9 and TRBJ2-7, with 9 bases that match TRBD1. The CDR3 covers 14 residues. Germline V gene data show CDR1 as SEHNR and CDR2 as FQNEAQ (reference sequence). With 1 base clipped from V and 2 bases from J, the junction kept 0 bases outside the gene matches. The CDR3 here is CASSLGQGAYEQYF. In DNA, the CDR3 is TGTGCCAGCAGCTTAGGACAGGGGGCCTACGAGCAGTACTTC.

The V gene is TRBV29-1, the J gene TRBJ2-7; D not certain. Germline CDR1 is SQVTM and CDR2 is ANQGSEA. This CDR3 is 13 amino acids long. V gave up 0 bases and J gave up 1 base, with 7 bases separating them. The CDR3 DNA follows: TGCAGCGTTGAAGATGAGGAATCCTACGAGCAGTACTTC. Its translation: CSVEDEESYEQYF.

In DNA, the CDR3 is TGTGCCAGCAGCCTCTCGGGACTAGCGGGTCACAATGAGCAGTTCTTC. Translated, it gives CASSLSGLAGHNEQFF. The chain uses TRBV7-9 and TRBJ2-1, with 12 positions matching TRBD2. The CDR3 loop spans 16 amino acids. V lost 5 bases and J lost 5; bases outside the gene matches: 7. CDR1 and CDR2 (germline): SEHNR, FQNEAQ (reference sequence).

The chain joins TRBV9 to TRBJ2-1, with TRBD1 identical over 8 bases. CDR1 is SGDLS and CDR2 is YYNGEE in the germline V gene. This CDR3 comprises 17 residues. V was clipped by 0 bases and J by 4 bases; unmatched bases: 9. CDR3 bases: TGTGCCAGCAGCGTAGAGTTGGGGACAGGCTTATACAATGAGCAGTTCTTC. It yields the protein CASSVELGTGLYNEQFF.

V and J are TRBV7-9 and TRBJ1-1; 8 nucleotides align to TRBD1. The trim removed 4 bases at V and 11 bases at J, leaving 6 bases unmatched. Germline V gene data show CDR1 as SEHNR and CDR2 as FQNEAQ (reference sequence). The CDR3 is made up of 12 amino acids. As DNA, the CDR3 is TGTGCCAGCAGCTCGGACAGGGTAGAGGCTTTCTTT. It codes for CASSSDRVEAFF.

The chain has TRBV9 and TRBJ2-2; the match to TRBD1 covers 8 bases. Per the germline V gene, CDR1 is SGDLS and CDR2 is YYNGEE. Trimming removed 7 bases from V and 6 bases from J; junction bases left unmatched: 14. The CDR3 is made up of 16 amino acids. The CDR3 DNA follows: TGTGCCAGCGGCCAATTTCAGGGGGCGTTTTCCGGGGAGCTGTTTTTT. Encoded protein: CASGQFQGAFSGELFF.